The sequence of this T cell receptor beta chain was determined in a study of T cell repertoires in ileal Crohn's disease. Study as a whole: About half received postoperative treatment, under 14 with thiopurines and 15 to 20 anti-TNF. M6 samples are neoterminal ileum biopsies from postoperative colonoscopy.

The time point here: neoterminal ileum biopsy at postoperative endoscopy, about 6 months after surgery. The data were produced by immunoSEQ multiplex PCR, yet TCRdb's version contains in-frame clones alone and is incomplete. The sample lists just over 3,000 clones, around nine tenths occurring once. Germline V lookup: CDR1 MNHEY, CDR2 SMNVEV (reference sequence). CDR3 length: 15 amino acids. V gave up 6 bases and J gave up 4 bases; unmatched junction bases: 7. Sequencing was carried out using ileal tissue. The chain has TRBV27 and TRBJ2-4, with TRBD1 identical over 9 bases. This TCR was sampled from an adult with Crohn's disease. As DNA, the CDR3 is TGTGCCAGCAGACTACCGGGACAGGGTAAAAACATTCAGTACTTC. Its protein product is CASRLPGQGKNIQYF.